Listed below are T cell receptor beta chains from one sample, sequenced in a study of blood T cell repertoires in COVID-19. The protocol was immunoSEQ multiplex PCR, while the TCRdb copy is restricted to in-frame clones and leaves out a portion. The sample carries approximately 180,000 clones, over 60% recorded once. The sequencing sample was made of peripheral blood. All receptors come from a woman in her sixties or seventies with acute or convalescent COVID-19. CDR3s include the opening cysteine and the closing phenylalanine or tryptophan. A D gene is named only where the DNA matches it firmly. A row's size may be missing; if present it is once, few, many or a size class.

d_call j_call v_call clone_size cdr3_nt cdr3_aa
TRBD1 TRBJ1-2 TRBV5-4 NA TGTGCCAGCAGCTTGGATATCGCAGGGGGCTATGGCTACACCTTC CASSLDIAGGYGYTF
TRBD1 TRBJ1-2 TRBV6-5 NA TGTGCCAGCAGTCTAACAGGGGACTATGGCTACACCTTC CASSLTGDYGYTF
TRBD2 TRBJ2-1 TRBV20-1 once TGCAGTGCTAGTGGCGGGAGGGTGGGCAATGAGCAGTTCTTC CSASGGRVGNEQFF
NA TRBJ1-2 TRBV2 few TGTGCCAGCAGCTCGGCGAGCAGGGCGGGCTACACCTTC CASSSASRAGYTF
NA TRBJ2-2 TRBV2 few TGTGCCAGCAGTGCTATGGTGACCGGGGAGCTGTTTTTT CASSAMVTGELFF
NA TRBJ1-1 TRBV2 few TGTGCCAGCAGTGAAAGGGGTTGGACTGAAGCTTTCTTT CASSERGWTEAFF
TRBD2 TRBJ2-3 TRBV27 NA TGTGCCAGCAGTTTTACGGTTATAGCGGGAGAGGCAGATACGCAGTATTTT CASSFTVIAGEADTQYF
TRBD2 TRBJ2-7 TRBV19 NA TGTGCCAGTAGTTCCCAAGCGGGAGGGACGGGTGAGCAGTACTTC CASSSQAGGTGEQYF
TRBD1 TRBJ1-2 TRBV11-2 NA TGTGCCAGCACCCACAGACAGGGGCCTAACTATGGCTACACCTTC CASTHRQGPNYGYTF
TRBD1 TRBJ1-6 TRBV6-5 NA TGTGCCAGCAGCCAGGGGGCTTCACCCCTCCACTTT CASSQGASPLHF
TRBD2 TRBJ2-7 TRBV27 NA TGTGCCAGCAGTCAACGACTAGCGGGTGATGCCTACGAGCAGTACTTC CASSQRLAGDAYEQYF
NA TRBJ2-3 TRBV13 few TGTGCCAGCAGCTATAGCGGTAGCACAGATACGCAGTATTTT CASSYSGSTDTQYF
NA TRBJ2-5 TRBV7-6 NA TGTGCCAGCAGCTTAGAGGTTAGCTCAGAGACCCAGTACTTC CASSLEVSSETQYF
TRBD2 TRBJ2-5 TRBV5-1 NA TGCGCCAGCAGCCCAACGGGACTAGCGGGGCCCAAACAAGAGACCCAGTACTTC CASSPTGLAGPKQETQYF
TRBD1 TRBJ2-3 TRBV5-1 once TGCGCCAGCAGCTTGGATATCCTGGGCAGGGGGCAAGATACGCAGTATTTT CASSLDILGRGQDTQYF
NA TRBJ2-1 TRBV6-5 NA TGTGCCAGCAGTTACACATCCTACAATGAGCAGTTCTTC CASSYTSYNEQFF
NA TRBJ2-3 TRBV5-4 once TGTGCCAGCAGCTTGTTAACAGGGCCGGGAGATACGCAGTATTTT CASSLLTGPGDTQYF
TRBD1 TRBJ2-5 TRBV6-5 NA TGTGCCACTGGGGCGACAGGGGGCCAAGAGACCCAGTACTTC CATGATGGQETQYF
TRBD2 TRBJ2-5 TRBV11-3 NA TGTGCCAGCAGTTCGAAGACTAGCGGGAGCTATCAAGAGACCCAGTACTTC CASSSKTSGSYQETQYF
NA TRBJ2-1 TRBV13 few TGTGCCAGCAGCCTAACCCCTAGCGCAAGCTCCTACAATGAGCAGTTCTTC CASSLTPSASSYNEQFF
TRBD1 TRBJ2-7 TRBV5-1 NA TGCGCCAGCAGCTCCCCACGGACAGGGACCGAGCAGTACTTC CASSSPRTGTEQYF
TRBD2 TRBJ2-1 TRBV11-3 NA TGTGCCAGCAGCTTAAGGAGCGTAGGACTAGCGGGAGATGAGCAGTTCTTC CASSLRSVGLAGDEQFF
NA TRBJ2-2 TRBV6-5 NA TGTGCCAGCAGAGACAGGTACACCGGGGAGCTGTTTTTT CASRDRYTGELFF
TRBD1 TRBJ2-2 TRBV6-5 NA TGTGCCAGCATGCGACAGGGGACGGCCGGGGAGCTGTTTTTT CASMRQGTAGELFF
TRBD2 TRBJ2-1 TRBV5-1 NA TGCGCCAGCCAAGCTAGCGGGGCAGACAATGAGCAGTTCTTC CASQASGADNEQFF
NA TRBJ2-7 TRBV20-1 NA TGCAGTGCTAGTGGTGGGTTGAGGAGCTCCTACGAGCAGTACTTC CSASGGLRSSYEQYF
TRBD2 TRBJ2-7 TRBV4-2 NA TGTGCCAGCAGCCACCCTAGCGGGAATATGTACGAGCAGTACTTC CASSHPSGNMYEQYF
NA TRBJ1-2 TRBV2 NA TGTGCCAGCAGTGTGGCAGGGTACTATGGCTACACCTTC CASSVAGYYGYTF
NA TRBJ2-5 TRBV27 NA TGTGCCAGCAGTCCTCACAACCAAGAGACCCAGTACTTC CASSPHNQETQYF
TRBD1 TRBJ1-4 TRBV6-1 NA TGTGCCAGCAGTGAATGGAGGGGGCGTGATGAAAAACTGTTTTTT CASSEWRGRDEKLFF
NA TRBJ2-7 TRBV24-1 NA TGTGCCACCAGTGGGGGCGGGACGAGAGACGACTACGAGCAGTACTTC CATSGGGTRDDYEQYF
TRBD1 TRBJ1-2 TRBV7-9 NA TGTGCCAGCAGTTACACAGGGGGCCATGGCTACACCTTC CASSYTGGHGYTF
TRBD1 TRBJ1-6 TRBV30 NA TGTGCCTGGAGGAGACAGGGGGGAACGTCACCCCTCCACTTT CAWRRQGGTSPLHF
NA TRBJ1-3 TRBV9 NA TGTGCCAGCAGCCCCCGGGGCTCTGGAAACACCATATATTTT CASSPRGSGNTIYF
TRBD1 TRBJ2-7 TRBV2 NA TGTGCCAGCAGAGCCGGGACAGGGGGCTCCTACGAGCAGTACTTC CASRAGTGGSYEQYF
TRBD1 TRBJ2-1 TRBV11-2 NA TGTGCCAGCAGCGTAATTTCCGTCGACAGGGAAGGCAATGAGCAGTTCTTC CASSVISVDREGNEQFF
NA TRBJ1-4 TRBV24-1 NA TGTGCCACCAGTGCCGAACACGGAGGTAATGAAAAACTGTTTTTT CATSAEHGGNEKLFF
NA TRBJ2-7 TRBV6-5 NA TGTGCCAGCAGCACCGGACAGAACTCCTACGAGCAGTACTTC CASSTGQNSYEQYF
TRBD1 TRBJ2-1 TRBV18 NA TGTGCCAGCTCATTAGGGACAGGGGGCTTGACCAATGAGCAGTTCTTC CASSLGTGGLTNEQFF
TRBD1 TRBJ1-6 TRBV10-2 NA TGCGCCAGCAGTGACCACAGGGGAAATTCACCCCTCCACTTT CASSDHRGNSPLHF
NA TRBJ2-1 TRBV24-1 NA TGTGCCACCAGTTACCTAGAATCGGGTGAGCAGTTCTTC CATSYLESGEQFF
TRBD1 TRBJ2-1 TRBV5-8 NA TGTGCCAGCAGCTTGGAGGCAGGGGGCGTAAAAAAGGAGCAGTTCTTC CASSLEAGGVKKEQFF
NA TRBJ1-2 TRBV15 NA TGTGCCACCAGAAAGGTGGGCAGGGATCTTGGCTACACCTTC CATRKVGRDLGYTF
TRBD2 TRBJ2-5 TRBV11-1 NA TGTGCCAGCAGCTTAACCCGCGGGAGGGAGACCCAGTACTTC CASSLTRGRETQYF
TRBD1 TRBJ1-4 TRBV30 once TGTGCCTGGAGTGTACGGCTGACAGGGGATTTCGAAAAACTGTTTTTT CAWSVRLTGDFEKLFF
NA TRBJ2-3 TRBV7-3 NA TGTGCCAGCAGCTCAGGGGACGGCACAGATACGCAGTATTTT CASSSGDGTDTQYF
NA TRBJ1-3 TRBV6-6 NA TGTGCCAGCAGTCGCCCGACAGGCTCAAACTCTGGAAACACCATATATTTT CASSRPTGSNSGNTIYF
NA TRBJ1-5 TRBV19 once TGTGCCAGTAATTTTGGCAGGGGCCGCAATCAGCCCCAGCATTTT CASNFGRGRNQPQHF
NA TRBJ1-1 TRBV19 NA TGTGCCAGTAGTACCAGGGTCTCCACTGAAGCTTTCTTT CASSTRVSTEAFF
NA TRBJ2-2 TRBV4-1 NA TGCGCCAGCAGCCAAGTCCATGGGCAAGGGGAGCTGTTTTTT CASSQVHGQGELFF
NA TRBJ1-3 TRBV10-2 NA TGCGCCAGCAGGAGCTCTGGAAACACCATATATTTT CASRSSGNTIYF
TRBD1 TRBJ2-1 TRBV24-1 NA TGTGCCACCAGTGATTCAGGGGGTACCTACAATGAGCAGTTCTTC CATSDSGGTYNEQFF
NA TRBJ1-2 TRBV3-1/TRBV3-2 NA TGTGCCAGCAGCCAAGGTGGAGGGTCCGGCTACACCTTC CASSQGGGSGYTF
TRBD2 TRBJ2-5 TRBV23-1 NA TGCGCCAGCAGTCGACTAACCCGGGGGGAAGAGACCCAGTACTTC CASSRLTRGEETQYF
TRBD1 TRBJ2-4 TRBV5-4 NA TGTGCCAGCAGCAGAGACAGGGTAAGCGGATCAACTCAGTACTTC CASSRDRVSGSTQYF
TRBD2 TRBJ2-2 TRBV12-5 few TGTGCTAGTGGTTTAACTAGCGGGACCACCGGGGAGCTGTTTTTT CASGLTSGTTGELFF
NA TRBJ2-2 TRBV4-1 once TGCGCCAGCAGCCACTACAGGGCTGACACCGGGGAGCTGTTTTTT CASSHYRADTGELFF
NA TRBJ2-1 TRBV24-1 NA TGTGCCACCTCCGGGATCTCCTACAATGAGCAGTTCTTC CATSGISYNEQFF
NA TRBJ2-7 TRBV11-2 NA TGTGCCAGCAGCTTAGATCGCGTGGCAGGGCACCCCTACGAGCAGTACTTC CASSLDRVAGHPYEQYF